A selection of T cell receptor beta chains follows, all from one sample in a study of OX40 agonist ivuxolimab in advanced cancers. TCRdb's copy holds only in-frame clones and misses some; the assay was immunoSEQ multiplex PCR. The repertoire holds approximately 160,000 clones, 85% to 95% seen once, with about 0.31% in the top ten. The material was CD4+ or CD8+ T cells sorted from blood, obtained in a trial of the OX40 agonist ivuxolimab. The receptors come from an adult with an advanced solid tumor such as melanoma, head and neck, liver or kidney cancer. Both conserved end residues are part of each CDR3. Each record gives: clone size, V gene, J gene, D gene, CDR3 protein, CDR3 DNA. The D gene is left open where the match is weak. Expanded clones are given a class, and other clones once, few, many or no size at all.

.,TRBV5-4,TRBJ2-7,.,CASSFPPGAAYEQYF,TGTGCCAGCAGCTTCCCCCCGGGGGCGGCCTACGAGCAGTACTTC
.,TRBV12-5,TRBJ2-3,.,CASGLPDTQYF,TGTGCTAGTGGTTTGCCTGATACGCAGTATTTT
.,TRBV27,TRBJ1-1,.,CASIKSGNTEAFF,TGTGCCAGCATAAAGTCCGGGAACACTGAAGCTTTCTTT
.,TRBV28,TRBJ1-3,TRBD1,CATLQGGASGNTIYF,TGTGCCACCTTACAGGGGGGAGCCTCTGGGAACACCATATATTTT
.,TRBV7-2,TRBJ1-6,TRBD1,CASSTPTGIVNSPLHF,TGTGCCAGCAGCACGCCGACAGGGATCGTAAATTCACCCCTCCACTTT
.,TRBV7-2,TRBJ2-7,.,CASSPRTNSHEQYF,TGTGCCAGCAGCCCCAGGACTAATTCGCACGAGCAGTACTTC
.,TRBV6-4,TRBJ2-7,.,CASSAAGAPHEQYF,TGTGCCAGCAGTGCGGCGGGGGCGCCCCACGAGCAGTACTTC
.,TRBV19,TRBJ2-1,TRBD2,CASRSVGLAGKTDPNEQFF,TGTGCCAGTAGGTCAGTCGGGCTAGCGGGAAAAACCGACCCTAATGAGCAGTTCTTC
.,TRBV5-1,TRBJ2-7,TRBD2,CASSVAGGSYEQYF,TGCGCCAGCAGCGTAGCGGGAGGTTCCTACGAGCAGTACTTC
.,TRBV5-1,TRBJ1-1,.,CASSFADMNTEAFF,TGCGCCAGCAGCTTCGCAGATATGAACACTGAAGCTTTCTTT
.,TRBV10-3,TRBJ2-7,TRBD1,CAISYGQGKFSYEQYF,TGTGCCATCAGTTACGGACAGGGGAAGTTTTCCTACGAGCAGTACTTC
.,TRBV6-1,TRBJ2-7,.,CASSPSGVPYEQYF,TGTGCCAGCAGTCCTTCCGGGGTACCCTACGAGCAGTACTTC
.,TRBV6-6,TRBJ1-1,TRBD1,CASSSLRDRKNTEAFF,TGTGCCAGCAGTTCACTAAGGGACAGGAAGAACACTGAAGCTTTCTTT
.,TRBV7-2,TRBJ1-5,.,CASSSRTVLSNQPQHF,TGTGCCAGCAGCTCCCGGACAGTTCTTAGCAATCAGCCCCAGCATTTT
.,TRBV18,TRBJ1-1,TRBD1,CASSPTGPAGTEAFF,TGTGCCAGCTCACCGACAGGGCCGGCCGGCACTGAAGCTTTCTTT
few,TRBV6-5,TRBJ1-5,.,CASRGGTNQPQHF,TGTGCCAGCAGAGGGGGTACCAATCAGCCCCAGCATTTT
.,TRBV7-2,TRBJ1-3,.,CASSLTAGNTIYF,TGTGCCAGCAGCTTAACGGCTGGAAACACCATATATTTT
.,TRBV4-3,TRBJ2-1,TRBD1,CASSLRQGEQFF,TGCGCCAGCAGCCTGCGACAGGGGGAACAGTTCTTC
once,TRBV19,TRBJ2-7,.,CASSIWASAYEQYF,TGTGCCAGTAGTATATGGGCGTCAGCCTACGAGCAGTACTTC
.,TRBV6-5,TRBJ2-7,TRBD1,CASSYSGQGGSYEQYF,TGTGCCAGCAGTTACTCGGGACAGGGGGGTTCCTACGAGCAGTACTTC
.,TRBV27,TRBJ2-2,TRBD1,CASSLSGGTGASGELFF,TGTGCCAGCAGTTTATCGGGAGGGACAGGGGCATCCGGGGAGCTGTTTTTT
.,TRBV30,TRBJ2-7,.,CAWSRGFAGGLFEQYF,TGTGCCTGGAGTCGTGGGTTCGCAGGTGGGTTATTCGAGCAGTACTTC
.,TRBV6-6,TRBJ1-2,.,CASSYREDGYTF,TGTGCCAGCAGTTACAGGGAGGATGGCTACACCTTC
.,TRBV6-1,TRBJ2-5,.,CASTQRQTETQYF,TGTGCCAGCACCCAACGGCAGACAGAGACCCAGTACTTC
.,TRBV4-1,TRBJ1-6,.,CASSQDPGGSNSPLHF,TGCGCCAGCAGCCAAGATCCGGGGGGATCAAATTCACCCCTCCACTTT
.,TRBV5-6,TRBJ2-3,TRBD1,CASSLFAGGISDTQYF,TGTGCCAGCAGCTTGTTTGCAGGGGGCATATCAGATACGCAGTATTTT
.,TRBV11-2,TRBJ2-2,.,CASSPDRNTGELFF,TGTGCCAGCAGCCCCGACAGAAACACCGGGGAGCTGTTTTTT
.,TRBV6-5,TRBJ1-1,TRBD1,CASSWGTGRNTEAFF,TGTGCCAGCAGTTGGGGGACAGGGAGGAACACTGAAGCTTTCTTT